This TCR beta chain was observed in a study of blood T cell repertoires in COVID-19. Clones were sequenced by immunoSEQ multiplex PCR, and TCRdb holds only the in-frame ones, with some missing. In the table there are about 87,000 clones, more than 75% of which are singletons. V lost 3 bases and J lost 5; bases outside the gene matches: 10. CDR3 size: 15 residues. Germline V lookup: CDR1 ENHRY, CDR2 SYGVKD. This clone was seen just once. The chain uses TRBV10-3 and TRBJ2-7; TRBD2 matches at 7 bases. The clonotype originates from a woman aged 80 or over with acute or convalescent COVID-19. The specimen was peripheral blood. Here the CDR3 DNA reads TGTGCCATCAGTGAAATTAGCGGGCCCCCCCACGAGCAGTACTTC. It yields the protein CAISEISGPPHEQYF.